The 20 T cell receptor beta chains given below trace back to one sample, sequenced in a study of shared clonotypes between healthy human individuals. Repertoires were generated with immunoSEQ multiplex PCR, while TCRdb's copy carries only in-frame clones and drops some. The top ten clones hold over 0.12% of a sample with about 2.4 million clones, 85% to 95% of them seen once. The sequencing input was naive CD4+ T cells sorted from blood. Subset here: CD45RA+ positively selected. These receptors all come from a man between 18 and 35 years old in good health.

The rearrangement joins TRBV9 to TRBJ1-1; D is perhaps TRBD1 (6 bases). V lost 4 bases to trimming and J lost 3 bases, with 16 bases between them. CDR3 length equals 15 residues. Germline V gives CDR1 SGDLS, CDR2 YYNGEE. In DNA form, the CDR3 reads TGTGCCAGCAGCCCCGGGATGCAGGGGTACACTGAAGCTTTCTTT. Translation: CASSPGMQGYTEAFF.

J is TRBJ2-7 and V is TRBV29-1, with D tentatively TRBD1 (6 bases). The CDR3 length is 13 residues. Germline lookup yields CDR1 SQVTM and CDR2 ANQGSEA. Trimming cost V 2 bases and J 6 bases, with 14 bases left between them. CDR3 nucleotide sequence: TGCAGCGTTGAATCCCGAGGGGGTAGCGAGCAGTACTTC. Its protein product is CSVESRGGSEQYF.

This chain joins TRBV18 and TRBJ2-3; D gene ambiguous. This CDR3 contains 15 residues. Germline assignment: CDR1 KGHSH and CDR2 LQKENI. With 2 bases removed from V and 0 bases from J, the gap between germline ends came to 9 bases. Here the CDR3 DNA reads TGTGCCAGCTCACCATACTCTACTAGCACAGATACGCAGTATTTT. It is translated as CASSPYSTSTDTQYF.

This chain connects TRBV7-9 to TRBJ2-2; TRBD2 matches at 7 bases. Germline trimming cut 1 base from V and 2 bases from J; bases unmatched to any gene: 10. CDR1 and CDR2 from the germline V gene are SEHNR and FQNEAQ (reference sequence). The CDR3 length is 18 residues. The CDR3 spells CASSLDKVSSGNTGELFF. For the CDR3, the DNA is TGTGCCAGCAGCTTAGATAAGGTGTCTAGCGGCAACACCGGGGAGCTGTTTTTT.

CDR3 loop: CASSEGIGGPTNEKLFF. CDR3 DNA: TGTGCCAGCAGCGAGGGAATAGGGGGCCCCACTAATGAAAAACTGTTTTTT. J is TRBJ1-4 and V is TRBV28, with TRBD1 identical over 7 bases. The germline CDR1 and CDR2 sequences are MDHEN and SYDVKM. V was pared by 6 bases and J by 2 bases, with 12 bases of the junction left unmatched. The CDR3 covers 17 residues.

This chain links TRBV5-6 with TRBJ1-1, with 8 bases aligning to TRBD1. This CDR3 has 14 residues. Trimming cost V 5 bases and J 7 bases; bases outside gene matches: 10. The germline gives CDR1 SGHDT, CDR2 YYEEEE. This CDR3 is CASSLPRGQGEAFF. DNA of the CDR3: TGTGCCAGCAGTTTACCGCGAGGACAGGGTGAAGCTTTCTTT.

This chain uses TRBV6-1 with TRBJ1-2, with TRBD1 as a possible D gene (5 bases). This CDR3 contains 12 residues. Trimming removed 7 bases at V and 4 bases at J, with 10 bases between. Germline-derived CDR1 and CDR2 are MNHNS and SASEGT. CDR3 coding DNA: TGTGCCAGCATGGGACTCAGCTATGGCTACACCTTC. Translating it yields CASMGLSYGYTF.

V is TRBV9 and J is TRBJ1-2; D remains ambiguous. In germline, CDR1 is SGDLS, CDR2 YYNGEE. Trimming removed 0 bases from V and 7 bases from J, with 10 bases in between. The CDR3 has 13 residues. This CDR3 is CASSVDGPFGYTF. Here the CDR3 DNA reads TGTGCCAGCAGCGTAGATGGCCCTTTTGGCTACACCTTC. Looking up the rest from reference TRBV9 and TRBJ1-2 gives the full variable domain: DSGVTQTPKHLITATGQRVTLRCSPRSGDLSVYWYQQSLDQGLQFLIQYYNGEERAKGNILERFSAQQFPDLHSELNLSSLELGDSALYFCASSVDGPFGYTFGSGTRLTVV.

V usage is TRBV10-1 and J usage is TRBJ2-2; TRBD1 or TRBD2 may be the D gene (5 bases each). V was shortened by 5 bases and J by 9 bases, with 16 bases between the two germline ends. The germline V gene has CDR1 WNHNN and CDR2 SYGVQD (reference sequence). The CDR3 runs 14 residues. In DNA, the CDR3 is TGCGCCAGCAGTTCGCGAGAGGGGCGGCGGGAGCTGTTTTTT. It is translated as CASSSREGRRELFF.

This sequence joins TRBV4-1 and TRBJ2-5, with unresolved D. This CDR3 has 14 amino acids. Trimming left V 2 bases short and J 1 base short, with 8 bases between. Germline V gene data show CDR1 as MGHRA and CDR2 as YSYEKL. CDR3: CASSQYIPQETQYF. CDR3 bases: TGCGCCAGCAGCCAATACATCCCCCAAGAGACCCAGTACTTC.

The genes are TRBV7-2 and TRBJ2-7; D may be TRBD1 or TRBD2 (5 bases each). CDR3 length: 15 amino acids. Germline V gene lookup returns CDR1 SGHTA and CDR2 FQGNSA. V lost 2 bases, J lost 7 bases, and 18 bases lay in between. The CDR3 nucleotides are TGTGCCAGCAGCTTACGAGGGACGGAGTTAGATGAGCAGTACTTC. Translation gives CASSLRGTELDEQYF.

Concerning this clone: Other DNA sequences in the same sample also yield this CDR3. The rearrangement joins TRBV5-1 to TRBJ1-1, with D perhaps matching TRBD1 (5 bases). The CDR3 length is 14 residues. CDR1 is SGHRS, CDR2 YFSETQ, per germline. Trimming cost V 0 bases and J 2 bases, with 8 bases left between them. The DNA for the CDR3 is TGCGCCAGCAGCTTGGGGGGGAGCAACACTGAAGCTTTCTTT. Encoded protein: CASSLGGSNTEAFF.

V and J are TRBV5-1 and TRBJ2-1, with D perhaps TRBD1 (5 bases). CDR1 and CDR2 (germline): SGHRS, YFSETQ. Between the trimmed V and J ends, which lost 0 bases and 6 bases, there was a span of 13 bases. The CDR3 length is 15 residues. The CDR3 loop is CASSLVVSQGNEQFF. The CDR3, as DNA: TGCGCCAGCAGCTTGGTGGTCTCCCAGGGCAATGAGCAGTTCTTC.

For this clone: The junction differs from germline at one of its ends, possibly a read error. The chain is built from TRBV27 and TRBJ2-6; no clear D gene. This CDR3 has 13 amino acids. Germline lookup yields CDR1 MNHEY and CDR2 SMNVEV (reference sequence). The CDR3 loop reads CASSISGANVLTF. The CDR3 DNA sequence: TGTGCCAGCAGTATATCTGGGGCCAACGTCCTGACTTTC.

CDR3 sequence (DNA): TGTGCCAGCAGTTTTGACAGGGCGACCTCCTACGAGCAGTACTTC. Encoded protein: CASSFDRATSYEQYF. The chain couples TRBV7-2 to TRBJ2-7; 7 bases are a match to TRBD1. Trimming took 6 bases from V and 0 from J; bases not matched to a gene: 8. The CDR3 is made up of 15 amino acids. Germline V lookup: CDR1 SGHTA, CDR2 FQGNSA.

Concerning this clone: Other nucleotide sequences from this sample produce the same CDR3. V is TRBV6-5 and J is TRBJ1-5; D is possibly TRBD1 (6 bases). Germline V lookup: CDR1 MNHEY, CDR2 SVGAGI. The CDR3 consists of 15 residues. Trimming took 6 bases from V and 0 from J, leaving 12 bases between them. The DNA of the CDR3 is TGTGCCAGCAGACAGGACAGAAATAGCAATCAGCCCCAGCATTTT. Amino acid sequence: CASRQDRNSNQPQHF.

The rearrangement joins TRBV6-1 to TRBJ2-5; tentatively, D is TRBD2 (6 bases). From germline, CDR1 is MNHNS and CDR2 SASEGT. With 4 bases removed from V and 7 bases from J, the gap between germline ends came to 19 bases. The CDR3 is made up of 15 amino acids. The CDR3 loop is CASSGGGPLVGTQYF. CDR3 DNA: TGTGCCAGCAGTGGAGGAGGGCCTTTAGTAGGGACCCAGTACTTC.

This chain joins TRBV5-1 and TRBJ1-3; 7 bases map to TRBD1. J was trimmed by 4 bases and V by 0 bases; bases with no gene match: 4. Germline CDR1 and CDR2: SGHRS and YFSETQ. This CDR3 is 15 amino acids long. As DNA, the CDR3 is TGCGCCAGCAGCTTGGAGACAGGGTACGGAAACACCATATATTTT. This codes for CASSLETGYGNTIYF.

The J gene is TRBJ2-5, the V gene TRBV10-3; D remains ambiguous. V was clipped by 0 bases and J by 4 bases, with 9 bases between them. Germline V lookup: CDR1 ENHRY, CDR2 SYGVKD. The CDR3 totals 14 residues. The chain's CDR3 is CAISESIVPETQYF. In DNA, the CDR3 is TGTGCCATCAGTGAGTCGATCGTCCCAGAGACCCAGTACTTC.

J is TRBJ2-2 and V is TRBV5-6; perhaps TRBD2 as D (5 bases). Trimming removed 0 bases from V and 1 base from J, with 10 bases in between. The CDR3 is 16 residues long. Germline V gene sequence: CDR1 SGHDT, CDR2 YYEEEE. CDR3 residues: CASSLAFRGNTGELFF. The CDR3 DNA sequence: TGTGCCAGCAGCTTGGCGTTCCGGGGGAACACCGGGGAGCTGTTTTTT.